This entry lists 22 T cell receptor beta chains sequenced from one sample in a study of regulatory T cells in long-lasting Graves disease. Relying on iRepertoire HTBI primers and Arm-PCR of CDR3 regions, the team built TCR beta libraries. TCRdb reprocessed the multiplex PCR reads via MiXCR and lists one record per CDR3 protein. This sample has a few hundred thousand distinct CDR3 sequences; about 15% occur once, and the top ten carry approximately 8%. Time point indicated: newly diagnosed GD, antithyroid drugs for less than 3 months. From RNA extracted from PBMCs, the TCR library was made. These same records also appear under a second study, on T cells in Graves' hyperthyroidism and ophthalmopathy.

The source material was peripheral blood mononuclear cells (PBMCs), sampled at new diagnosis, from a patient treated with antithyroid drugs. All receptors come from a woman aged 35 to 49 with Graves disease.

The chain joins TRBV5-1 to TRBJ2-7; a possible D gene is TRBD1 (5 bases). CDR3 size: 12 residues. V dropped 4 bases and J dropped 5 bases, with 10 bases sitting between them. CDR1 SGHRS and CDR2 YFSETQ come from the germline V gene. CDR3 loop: CASSGPGNEQYF. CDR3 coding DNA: TGCGCCAGCAGCGGGCCAGGGAACGAGCAGTACTTC.

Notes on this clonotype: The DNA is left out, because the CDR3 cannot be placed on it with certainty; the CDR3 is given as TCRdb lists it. CDR3 protein: CASSFYICSARDKGTFYGYTF. The V gene is TRBV5-6, the J gene TRBJ1-2; TRBD1 is the table's D call, not checked against the DNA. Inclusive of both ends, the CDR3 amounts to 21 amino acids. Germline CDR1 and CDR2: SGHDT and YYEEEE.

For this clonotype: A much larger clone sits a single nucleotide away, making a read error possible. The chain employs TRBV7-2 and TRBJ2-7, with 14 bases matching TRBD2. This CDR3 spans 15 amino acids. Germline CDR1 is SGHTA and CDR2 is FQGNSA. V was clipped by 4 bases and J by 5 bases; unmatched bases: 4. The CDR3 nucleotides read TGTGCCAGCAGCTCGGGACTAGCGGGAGTCAACGAGCAGTACGTC. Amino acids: CASSSGLAGVNEQYV.

The CDR3 spells CASSPFSGFSYNEQFF. The CDR3 region has the DNA TGTGCCAGCAGCCCTTTTAGCGGTTTCTCCTACAATGAGCAGTTCTTC. J is TRBJ2-1 and V is TRBV7-2; a possible D gene is TRBD2 (6 bases). The length of the CDR3 is 16 residues. Deletions cut 5 bases from V and 0 bases from J, with 14 bases between. Germline CDR1 SGHTA, CDR2 FQGNSA.

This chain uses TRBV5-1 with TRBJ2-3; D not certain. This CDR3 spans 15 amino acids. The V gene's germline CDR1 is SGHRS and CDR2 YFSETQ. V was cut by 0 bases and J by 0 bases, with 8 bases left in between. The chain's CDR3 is CASSLEATSTDTQYF. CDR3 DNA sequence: TGCGCCAGCAGCTTGGAGGCTACCAGCACAGATACGCAGTATTTT.

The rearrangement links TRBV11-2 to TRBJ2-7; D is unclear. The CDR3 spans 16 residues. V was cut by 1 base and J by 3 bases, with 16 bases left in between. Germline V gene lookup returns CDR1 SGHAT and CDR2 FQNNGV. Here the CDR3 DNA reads TGTGCCAGCAGCTTAGCCAAGACTTGGACGGACTACGAGCAGTACTTC. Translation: CASSLAKTWTDYEQYF. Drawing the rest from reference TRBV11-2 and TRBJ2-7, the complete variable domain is EAGVAQSPRYKIIEKRQSVAFWCNPISGHATLYWYQQILGQGPKLLIQFQNNGVVDDSQLPKDRFSAERLKGVDSTLKIQPAKLEDSAVYLCASSLAKTWTDYEQYFGPGTRLTVT.

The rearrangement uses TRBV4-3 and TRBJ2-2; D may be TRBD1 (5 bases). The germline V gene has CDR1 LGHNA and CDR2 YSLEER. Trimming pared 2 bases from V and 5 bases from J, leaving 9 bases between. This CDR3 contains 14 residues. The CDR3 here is CASSQPRGTGELFF. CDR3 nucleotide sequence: TGCGCCAGCAGCCAACCTAGGGGTACCGGGGAGCTGTTTTTT.

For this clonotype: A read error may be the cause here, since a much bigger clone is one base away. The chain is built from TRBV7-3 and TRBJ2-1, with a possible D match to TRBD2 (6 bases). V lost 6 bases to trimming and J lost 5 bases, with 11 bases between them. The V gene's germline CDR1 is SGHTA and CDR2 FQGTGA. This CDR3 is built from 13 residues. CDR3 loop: CASRAASDNEQFF. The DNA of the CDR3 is TGTGCCAGCAGAGCTGCTAGCGACAATGAGCAGTTCTTC. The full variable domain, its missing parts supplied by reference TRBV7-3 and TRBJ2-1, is GAGVSQTPSNKVTEKGKYVELRCDPISGHTALYWYRQSLGQGPEFLIYFQGTGAADDSGLPNDRFFAVRPEGSVSTLKIQRTERGDSAVYLCASRAASDNEQFFGPGTRLTVL.

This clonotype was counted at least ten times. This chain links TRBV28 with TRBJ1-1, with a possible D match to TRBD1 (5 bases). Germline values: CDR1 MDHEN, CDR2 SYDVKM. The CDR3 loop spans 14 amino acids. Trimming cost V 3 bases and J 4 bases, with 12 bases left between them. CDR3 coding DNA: TGTGCCAGCAGTTTTTACGGCGGGGGCACTGAAGCTTTCTTT. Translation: CASSFYGGGTEAFF.

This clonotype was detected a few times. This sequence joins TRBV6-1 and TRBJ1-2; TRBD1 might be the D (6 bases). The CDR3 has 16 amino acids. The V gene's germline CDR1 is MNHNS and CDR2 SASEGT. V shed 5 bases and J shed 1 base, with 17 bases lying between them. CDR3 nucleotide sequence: TGTGCCAGCAGTCGCCTCCGGGACACCGTTAACTATGGCTACACCTTC. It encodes CASSRLRDTVNYGYTF.

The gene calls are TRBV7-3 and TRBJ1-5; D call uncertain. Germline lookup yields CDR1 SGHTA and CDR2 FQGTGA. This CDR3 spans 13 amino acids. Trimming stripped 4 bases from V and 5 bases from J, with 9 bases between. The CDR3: CASSSLPDQPQHF. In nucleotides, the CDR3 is TGTGCCAGCAGCTCGCTGCCGGATCAGCCCCAGCATTTT.

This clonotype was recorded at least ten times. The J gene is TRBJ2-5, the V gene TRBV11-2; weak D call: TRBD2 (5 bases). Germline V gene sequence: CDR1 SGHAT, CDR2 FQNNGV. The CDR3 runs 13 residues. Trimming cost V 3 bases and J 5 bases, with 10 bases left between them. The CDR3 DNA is TGTGCCAGCAGCTTGGGCGGCGGGGAGACCCAGTACTTC. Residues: CASSLGGGETQYF.

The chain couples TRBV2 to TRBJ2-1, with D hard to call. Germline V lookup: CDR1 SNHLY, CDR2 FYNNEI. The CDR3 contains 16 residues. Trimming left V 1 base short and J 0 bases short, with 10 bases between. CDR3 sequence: CASSEGQLLSYNEQFF. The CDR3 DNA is TGTGCCAGCAGTGAAGGCCAGTTACTCTCCTACAATGAGCAGTTCTTC.

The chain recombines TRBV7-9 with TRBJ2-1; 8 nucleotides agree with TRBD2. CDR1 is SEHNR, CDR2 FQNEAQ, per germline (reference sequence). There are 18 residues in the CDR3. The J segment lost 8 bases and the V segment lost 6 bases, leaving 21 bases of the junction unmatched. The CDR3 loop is CASSEALRVGRAPDEQFF. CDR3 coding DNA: TGTGCCAGCAGTGAAGCGCTTCGGGTCGGGAGGGCACCCGATGAGCAGTTCTTC.

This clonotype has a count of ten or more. DNA of the CDR3: TGTGCCAGCAGTCCGCCATTGACAGAAAACATTCAGTACTTC. Translated, it gives CASSPPLTENIQYF. The chain has TRBV28 and TRBJ2-4; maybe TRBD1 (5 bases). V was shortened by 5 bases and J by 5 bases, with 13 bases between the two germline ends. The CDR3 contains 14 residues. Germline V gene data show CDR1 as MDHEN and CDR2 as SYDVKM.

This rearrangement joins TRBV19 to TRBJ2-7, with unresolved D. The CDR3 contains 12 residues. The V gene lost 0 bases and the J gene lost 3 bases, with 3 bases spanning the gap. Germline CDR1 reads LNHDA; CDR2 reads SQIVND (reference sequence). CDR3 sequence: CASSIDSYEQYF. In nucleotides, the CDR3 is TGTGCCAGTAGTATAGATAGCTACGAGCAGTACTTC.

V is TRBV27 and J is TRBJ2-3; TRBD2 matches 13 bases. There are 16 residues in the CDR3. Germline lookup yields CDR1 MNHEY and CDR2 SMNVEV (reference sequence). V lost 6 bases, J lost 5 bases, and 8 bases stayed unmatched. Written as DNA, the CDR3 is TGTGCCAGCAGCAGGACTAGCGGGAGCTATTTAGATACGCAGTATTTT. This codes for CASSRTSGSYLDTQYF.

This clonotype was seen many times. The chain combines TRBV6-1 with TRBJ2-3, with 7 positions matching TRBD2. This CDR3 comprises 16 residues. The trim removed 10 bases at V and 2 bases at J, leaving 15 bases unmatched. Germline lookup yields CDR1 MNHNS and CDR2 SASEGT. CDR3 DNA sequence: TGTGCCACCGCATGGGGCGGGAGTGGGCCCACAGATACGCAGTATTTT. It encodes CATAWGGSGPTDTQYF.

The CDR3 DNA reads as TGTGCCAGCAGTTCCCCGGATCTAGGGGACATTCAGTACTTC. It translates to CASSSPDLGDIQYF. The chain uses TRBV28 and TRBJ2-4, with D tentatively TRBD1 (5 bases). Trimming stripped 4 bases from V and 8 bases from J, with 15 bases between. The CDR3 has 14 residues. Germline V gene data show CDR1 as MDHEN and CDR2 as SYDVKM.

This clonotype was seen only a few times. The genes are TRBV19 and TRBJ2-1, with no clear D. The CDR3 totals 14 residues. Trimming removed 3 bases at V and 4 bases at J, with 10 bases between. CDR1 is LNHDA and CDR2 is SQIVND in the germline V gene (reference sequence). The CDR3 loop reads CASSMGNIYNEQFF. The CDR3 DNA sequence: TGTGCCAGTAGTATGGGAAACATATACAATGAGCAGTTCTTC.

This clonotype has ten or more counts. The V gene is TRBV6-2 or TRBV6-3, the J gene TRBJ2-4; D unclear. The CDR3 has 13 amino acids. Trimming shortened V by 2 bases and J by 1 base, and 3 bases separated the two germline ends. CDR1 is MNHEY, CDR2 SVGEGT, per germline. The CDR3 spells CASSYDAKNIQYF. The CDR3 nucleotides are TGTGCCAGCAGTTACGATGCCAAAAACATTCAGTACTTC.

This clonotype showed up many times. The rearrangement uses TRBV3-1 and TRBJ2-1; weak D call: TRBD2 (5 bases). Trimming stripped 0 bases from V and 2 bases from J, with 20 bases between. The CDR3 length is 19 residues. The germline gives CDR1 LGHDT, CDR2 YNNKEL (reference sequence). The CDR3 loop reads CASSQEGLRTRTPYNEQFF. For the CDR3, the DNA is TGTGCCAGCAGCCAAGAGGGATTAAGGACTCGGACCCCCTACAATGAGCAGTTCTTC.